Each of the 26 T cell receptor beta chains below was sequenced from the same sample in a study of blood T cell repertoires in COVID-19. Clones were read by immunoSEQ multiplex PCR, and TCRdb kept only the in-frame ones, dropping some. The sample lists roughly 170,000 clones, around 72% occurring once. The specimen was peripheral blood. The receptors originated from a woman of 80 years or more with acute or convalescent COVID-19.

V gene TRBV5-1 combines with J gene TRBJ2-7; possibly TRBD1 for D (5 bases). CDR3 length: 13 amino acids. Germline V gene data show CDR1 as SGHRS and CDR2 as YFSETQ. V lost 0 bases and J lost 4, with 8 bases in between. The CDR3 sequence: CASSLDSGYEQYF. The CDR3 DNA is TGCGCCAGCAGCTTGGATTCAGGGTACGAGCAGTACTTC.

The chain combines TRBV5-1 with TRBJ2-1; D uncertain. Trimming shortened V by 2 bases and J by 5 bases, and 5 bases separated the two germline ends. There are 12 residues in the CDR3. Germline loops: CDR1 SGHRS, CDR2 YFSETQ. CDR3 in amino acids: CASSFPDNEQFF. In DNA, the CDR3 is TGCGCCAGCAGCTTCCCCGACAATGAGCAGTTCTTC.

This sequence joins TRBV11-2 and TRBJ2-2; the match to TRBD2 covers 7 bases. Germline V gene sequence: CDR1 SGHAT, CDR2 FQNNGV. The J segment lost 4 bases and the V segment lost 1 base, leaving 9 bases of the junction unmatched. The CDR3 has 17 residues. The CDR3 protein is CASSLVGGRSSTGELFF. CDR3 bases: TGTGCCAGCAGCTTAGTGGGCGGGAGAAGTAGCACCGGGGAGCTGTTTTTT.

In nucleotides, the CDR3 is TGTGCCAGCAGCTCGGGACAGGGGCAAGGCGGGGAGCTGTTTTTT. The encoded protein is CASSSGQGQGGELFF. The V gene is TRBV11-3, the J gene TRBJ2-2; the match to TRBD1 covers 10 bases. Germline V CDR1 and CDR2: SGHNT, YENEEA. Trimming cost V 4 bases and J 7 bases; bases outside gene matches: 6. The CDR3 is made up of 15 amino acids.

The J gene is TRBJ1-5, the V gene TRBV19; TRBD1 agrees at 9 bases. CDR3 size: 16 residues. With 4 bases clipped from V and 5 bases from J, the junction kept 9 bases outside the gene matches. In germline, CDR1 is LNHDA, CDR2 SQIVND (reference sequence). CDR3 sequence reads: CASSSKDRGSHQPQHF. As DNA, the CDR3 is TGTGCCAGTAGTAGTAAGGACAGGGGTAGTCATCAGCCCCAGCATTTT.

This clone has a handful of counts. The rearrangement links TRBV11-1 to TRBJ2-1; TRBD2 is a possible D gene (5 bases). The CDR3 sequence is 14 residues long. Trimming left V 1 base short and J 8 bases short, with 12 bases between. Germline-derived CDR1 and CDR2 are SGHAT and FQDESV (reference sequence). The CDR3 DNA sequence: TGTGCCAGCAGCTTAGGGCCTAGCTTCCATGAGCAGTTCTTC. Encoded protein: CASSLGPSFHEQFF.

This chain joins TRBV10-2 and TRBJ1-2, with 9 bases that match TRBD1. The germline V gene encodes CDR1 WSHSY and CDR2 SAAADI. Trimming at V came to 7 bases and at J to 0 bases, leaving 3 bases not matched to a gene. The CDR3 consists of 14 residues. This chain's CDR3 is CASKWDRANYGYTF. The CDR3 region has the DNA TGCGCCAGCAAGTGGGACAGGGCTAACTATGGCTACACCTTC.

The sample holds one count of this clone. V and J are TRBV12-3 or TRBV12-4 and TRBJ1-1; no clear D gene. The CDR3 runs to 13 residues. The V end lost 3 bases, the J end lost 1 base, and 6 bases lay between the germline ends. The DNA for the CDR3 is TGTGCCAGCAGTTTGGCTGAGAACACTGAAGCTTTCTTT. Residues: CASSLAENTEAFF.

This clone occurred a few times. The CDR3 region has the DNA TGCGCCAGCAAGGAGCGGGAGTCAGATACGCAGTATTTT. This translates into CASKERESDTQYF. The rearrangement joins TRBV10-1 to TRBJ2-3, with 8 bases aligning to TRBD2. Looked up from germline, CDR1 is WNHNN and CDR2 is SYGVQD (reference sequence). Unmatched junction bases numbered 4, after V lost 7 bases and J lost 4 bases. The CDR3 extends over 13 amino acids.

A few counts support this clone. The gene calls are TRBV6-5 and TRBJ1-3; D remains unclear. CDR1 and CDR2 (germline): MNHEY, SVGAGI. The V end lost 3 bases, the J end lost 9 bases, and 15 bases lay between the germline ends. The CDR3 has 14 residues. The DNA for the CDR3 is TGTGCCAGCAGTTATCGGGTGGGCGGGAGCACCATATATTTT. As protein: CASSYRVGGSTIYF.

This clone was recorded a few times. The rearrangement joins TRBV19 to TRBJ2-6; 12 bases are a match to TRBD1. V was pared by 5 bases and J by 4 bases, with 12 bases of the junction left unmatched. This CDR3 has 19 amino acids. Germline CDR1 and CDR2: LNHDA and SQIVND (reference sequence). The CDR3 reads CASSLTRDRGRRGANVLTF. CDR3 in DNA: TGTGCCAGTAGTTTGACCCGGGACAGGGGGCGTCGAGGGGCCAACGTCCTGACTTTC.

CDR3 in amino acids: CASLRGGINEKLFF. CDR3 nucleotides: TGTGCCAGCCTTAGGGGGGGGATTAATGAAAAACTGTTTTTT. This chain links TRBV21-1 with TRBJ1-4. TRBV21-1 is recorded as a pseudogene. The CDR3 totals 14 residues.

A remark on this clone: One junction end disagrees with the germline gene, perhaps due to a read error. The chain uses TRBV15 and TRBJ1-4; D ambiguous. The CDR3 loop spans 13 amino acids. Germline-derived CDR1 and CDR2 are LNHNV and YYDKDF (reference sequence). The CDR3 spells CATRRGLDEKLFF. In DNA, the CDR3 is TGTGCCACCAGAAGAGGGTTAGATGAAAAACTGTTTTTT.

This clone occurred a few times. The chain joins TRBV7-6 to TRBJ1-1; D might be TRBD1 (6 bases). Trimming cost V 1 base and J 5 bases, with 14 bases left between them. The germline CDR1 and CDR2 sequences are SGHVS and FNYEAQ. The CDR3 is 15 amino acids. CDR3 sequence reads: CASSLDSQGWTEAFF. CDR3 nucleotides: TGTGCCAGCAGCTTAGATTCGCAGGGGTGGACTGAAGCTTTCTTT. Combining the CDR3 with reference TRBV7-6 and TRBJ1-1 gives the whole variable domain GAGVSQSPRYKVTKRGQDVALRCDPISGHVSLYWYRQALGQGPEFLTYFNYEAQQDKSGLPNDRFSAERPEGSISTLTIQRTEQRDSAMYRCASSLDSQGWTEAFFGQGTRLTVV.

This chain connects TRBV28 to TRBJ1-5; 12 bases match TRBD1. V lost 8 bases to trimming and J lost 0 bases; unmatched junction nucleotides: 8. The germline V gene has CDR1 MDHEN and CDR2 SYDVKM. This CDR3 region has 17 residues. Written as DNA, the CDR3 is TGTGCCAGCGGGGGACAGGGGGCTTCGATTAGCAATCAGCCCCAGCATTTT. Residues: CASGGQGASISNQPQHF.

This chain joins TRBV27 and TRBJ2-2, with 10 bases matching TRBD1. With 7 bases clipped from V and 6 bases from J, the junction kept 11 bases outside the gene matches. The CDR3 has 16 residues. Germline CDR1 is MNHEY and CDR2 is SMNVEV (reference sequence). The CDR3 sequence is CASTERQGARSGELFF. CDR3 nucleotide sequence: TGTGCCAGCACCGAACGACAGGGGGCGAGATCCGGGGAGCTGTTTTTT.

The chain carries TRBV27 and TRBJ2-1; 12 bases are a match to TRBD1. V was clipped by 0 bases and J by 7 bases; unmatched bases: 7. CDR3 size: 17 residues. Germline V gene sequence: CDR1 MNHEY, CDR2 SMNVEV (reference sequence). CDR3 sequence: CASSLSIGTGGTNEQFF. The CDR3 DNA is TGTGCCAGCAGTTTATCGATTGGGACAGGGGGCACAAATGAGCAGTTCTTC.

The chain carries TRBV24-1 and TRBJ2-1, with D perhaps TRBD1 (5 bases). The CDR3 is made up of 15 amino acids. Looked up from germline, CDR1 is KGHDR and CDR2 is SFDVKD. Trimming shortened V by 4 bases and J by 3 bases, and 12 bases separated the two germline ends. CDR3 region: CATSDTADNYNEQFF. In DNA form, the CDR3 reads TGTGCCACCAGTGACACGGCGGACAACTACAATGAGCAGTTCTTC.

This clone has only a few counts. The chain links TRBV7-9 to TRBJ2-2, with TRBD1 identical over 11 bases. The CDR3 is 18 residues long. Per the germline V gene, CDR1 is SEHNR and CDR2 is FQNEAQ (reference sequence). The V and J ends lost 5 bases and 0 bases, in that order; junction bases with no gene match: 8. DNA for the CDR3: TGTGCCAGCAGCGATTCCGGGACAGGGGGTTCGAACACCGGGGAGCTGTTTTTT. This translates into CASSDSGTGGSNTGELFF.

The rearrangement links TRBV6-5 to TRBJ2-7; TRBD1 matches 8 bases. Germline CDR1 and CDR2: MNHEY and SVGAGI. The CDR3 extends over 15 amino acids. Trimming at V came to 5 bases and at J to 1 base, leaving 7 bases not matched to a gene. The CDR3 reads CASSNLRTGSYEQYF. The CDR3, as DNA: TGTGCCAGCAGTAACCTTCGGACAGGGTCCTACGAGCAGTACTTC.

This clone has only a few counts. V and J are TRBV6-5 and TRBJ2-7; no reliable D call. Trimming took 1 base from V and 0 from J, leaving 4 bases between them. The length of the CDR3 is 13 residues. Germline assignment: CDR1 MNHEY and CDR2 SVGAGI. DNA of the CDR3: TGTGCCAGCAGTTACTACAACTCCTACGAGCAGTACTTC. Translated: CASSYYNSYEQYF.

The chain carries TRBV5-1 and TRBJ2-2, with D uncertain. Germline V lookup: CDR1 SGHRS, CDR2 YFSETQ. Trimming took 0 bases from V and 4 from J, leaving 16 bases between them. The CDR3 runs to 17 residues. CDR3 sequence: CASSLGPSSLFTGELFF. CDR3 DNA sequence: TGCGCCAGCAGCTTGGGGCCTAGTTCGTTGTTCACCGGGGAGCTGTTTTTT.

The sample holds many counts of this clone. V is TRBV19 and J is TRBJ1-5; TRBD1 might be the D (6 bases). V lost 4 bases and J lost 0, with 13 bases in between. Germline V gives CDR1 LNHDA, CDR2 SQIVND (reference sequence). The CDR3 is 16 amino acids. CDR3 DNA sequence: TGTGCCAGTAGTACCGGGACACTTTATAGCAATCAGCCCCAGCATTTT. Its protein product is CASSTGTLYSNQPQHF.

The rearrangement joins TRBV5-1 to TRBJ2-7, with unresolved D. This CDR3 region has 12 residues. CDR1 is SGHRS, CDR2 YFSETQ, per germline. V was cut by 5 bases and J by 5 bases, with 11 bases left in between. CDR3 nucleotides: TGCGCCAGCAGGTTTCAGCAGGACGAGCAGTACTTC. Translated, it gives CASRFQQDEQYF.

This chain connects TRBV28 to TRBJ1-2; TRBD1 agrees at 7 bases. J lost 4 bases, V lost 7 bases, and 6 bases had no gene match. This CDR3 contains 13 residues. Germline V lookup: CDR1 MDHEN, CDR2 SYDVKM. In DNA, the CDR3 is TGTGCCAGCAATGCAGGGGGTGTCTATGGCTACACCTTC. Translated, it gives CASNAGGVYGYTF.

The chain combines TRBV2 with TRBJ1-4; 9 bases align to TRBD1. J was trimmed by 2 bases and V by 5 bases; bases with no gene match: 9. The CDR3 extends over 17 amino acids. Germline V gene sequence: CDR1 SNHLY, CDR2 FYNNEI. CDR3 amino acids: CASSLTGGSWTNEKLFF. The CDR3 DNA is TGTGCCAGCAGTTTGACAGGGGGATCGTGGACTAATGAAAAACTGTTTTTT. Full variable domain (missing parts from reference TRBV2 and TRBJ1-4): EPEVTQTPSHQVTQMGQEVILRCVPISNHLYFYWYRQILGQKVEFLVSFYNNEISEKSEIFDDQFSVERPDGSNFTLKIRSTKLEDSAMYFCASSLTGGSWTNEKLFFGSGTQLSVL.